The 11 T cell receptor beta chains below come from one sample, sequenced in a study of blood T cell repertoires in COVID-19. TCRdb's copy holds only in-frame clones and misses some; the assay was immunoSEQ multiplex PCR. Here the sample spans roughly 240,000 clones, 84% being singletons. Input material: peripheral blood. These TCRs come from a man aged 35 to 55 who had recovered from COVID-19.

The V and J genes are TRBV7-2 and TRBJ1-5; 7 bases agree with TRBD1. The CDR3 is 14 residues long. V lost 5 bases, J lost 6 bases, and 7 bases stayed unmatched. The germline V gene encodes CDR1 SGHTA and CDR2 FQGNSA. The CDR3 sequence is CASSHRQGVQPQHF. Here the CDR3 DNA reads TGTGCCAGCAGCCACCGACAGGGAGTTCAGCCCCAGCATTTT. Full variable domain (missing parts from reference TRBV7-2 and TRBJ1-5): GAGVSQSPSNKVTEKGKDVELRCDPISGHTALYWYRQSLGQGLEFLIYFQGNSAPDKSGLPSDRFSAERTGGSVSTLTIQRTQQEDSAVYLCASSHRQGVQPQHFGDGTRLSIL.

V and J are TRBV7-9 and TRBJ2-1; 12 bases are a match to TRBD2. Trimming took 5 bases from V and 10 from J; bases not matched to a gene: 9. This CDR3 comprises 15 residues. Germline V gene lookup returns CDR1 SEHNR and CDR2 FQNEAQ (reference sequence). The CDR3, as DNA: TGTGCCAGCAGCCCCCGACTAGCGGGAGAAGGGGAGCAGTTCTTC. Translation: CASSPRLAGEGEQFF.

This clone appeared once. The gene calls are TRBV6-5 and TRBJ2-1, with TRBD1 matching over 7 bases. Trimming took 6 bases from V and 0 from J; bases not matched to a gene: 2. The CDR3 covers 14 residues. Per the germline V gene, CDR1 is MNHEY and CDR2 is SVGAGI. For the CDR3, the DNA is TGTGCCAGCAGACGACAGGGCTCCTACAATGAGCAGTTCTTC. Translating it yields CASRRQGSYNEQFF.

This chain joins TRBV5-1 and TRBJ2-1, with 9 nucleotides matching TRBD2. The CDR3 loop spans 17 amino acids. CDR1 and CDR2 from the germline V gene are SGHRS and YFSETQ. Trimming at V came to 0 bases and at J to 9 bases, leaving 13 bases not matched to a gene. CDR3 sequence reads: CASSLARGGRAGVEQFF. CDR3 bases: TGCGCCAGCAGCTTGGCCCGCGGCGGGAGGGCCGGCGTTGAGCAGTTCTTC.

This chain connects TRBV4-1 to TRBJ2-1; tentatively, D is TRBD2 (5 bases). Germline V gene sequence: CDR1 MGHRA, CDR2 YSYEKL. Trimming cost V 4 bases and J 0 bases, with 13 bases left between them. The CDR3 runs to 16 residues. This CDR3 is CASSPSRGSSYNEQFF. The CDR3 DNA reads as TGCGCCAGCAGCCCCTCTCGGGGAAGCTCCTACAATGAGCAGTTCTTC.

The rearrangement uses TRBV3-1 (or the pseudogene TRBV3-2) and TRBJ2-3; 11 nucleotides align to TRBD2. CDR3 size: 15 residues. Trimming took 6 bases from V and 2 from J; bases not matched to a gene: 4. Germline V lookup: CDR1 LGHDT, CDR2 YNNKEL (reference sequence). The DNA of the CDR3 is TGTGCCAGCAGGTTAGCGGGGGGGAACACAGATACGCAGTATTTT. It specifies CASRLAGGNTDTQYF.

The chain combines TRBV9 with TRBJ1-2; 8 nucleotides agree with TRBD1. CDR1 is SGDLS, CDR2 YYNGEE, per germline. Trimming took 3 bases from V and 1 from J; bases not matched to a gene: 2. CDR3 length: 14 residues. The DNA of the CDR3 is TGTGCCAGCAGCGCCGGACAGGGTAACTATGGCTACACCTTC. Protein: CASSAGQGNYGYTF.

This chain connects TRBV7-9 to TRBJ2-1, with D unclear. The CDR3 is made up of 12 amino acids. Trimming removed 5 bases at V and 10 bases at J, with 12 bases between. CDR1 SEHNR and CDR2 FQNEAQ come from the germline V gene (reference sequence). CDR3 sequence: CASSAGWREQFF. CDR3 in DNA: TGTGCCAGCAGCGCCGGCTGGCGGGAGCAGTTCTTC.

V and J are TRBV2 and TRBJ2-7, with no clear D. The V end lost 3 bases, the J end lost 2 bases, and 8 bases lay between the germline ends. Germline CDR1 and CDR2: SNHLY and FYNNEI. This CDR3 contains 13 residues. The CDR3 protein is CASSEGSTYEQYF. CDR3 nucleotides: TGTGCCAGCAGTGAGGGCTCGACCTACGAGCAGTACTTC.

CDR3 in amino acids: CASSLDRGYDEQYF. The DNA of the CDR3 is TGTGCCAGCAGCCTTGACAGGGGGTACGACGAGCAGTACTTC. The chain couples TRBV7-9 to TRBJ2-7, with 9 bases matching TRBD1. The CDR3 is 14 amino acids. In germline, CDR1 is SEHNR, CDR2 FQNEAQ (reference sequence). Trimming took 5 bases from V and 5 from J; bases not matched to a gene: 7. Using reference TRBV7-9 and TRBJ2-7 for the parts outside the CDR3, the full variable domain is DTGVSQNPRHKITKRGQNVTFRCDPISEHNRLYWYRQTLGQGPEFLTYFQNEAQLEKSRLLSDRFSAERPKGSFSTLEIQRTEQGDSAMYLCASSLDRGYDEQYFGPGTRLTVT.

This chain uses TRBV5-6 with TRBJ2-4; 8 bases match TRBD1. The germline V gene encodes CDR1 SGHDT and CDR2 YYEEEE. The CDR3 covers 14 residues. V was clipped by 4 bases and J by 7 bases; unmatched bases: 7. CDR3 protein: CASSASRTGNIQYF. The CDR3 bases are TGTGCCAGCAGCGCCTCCCGGACAGGGAACATTCAGTACTTC.